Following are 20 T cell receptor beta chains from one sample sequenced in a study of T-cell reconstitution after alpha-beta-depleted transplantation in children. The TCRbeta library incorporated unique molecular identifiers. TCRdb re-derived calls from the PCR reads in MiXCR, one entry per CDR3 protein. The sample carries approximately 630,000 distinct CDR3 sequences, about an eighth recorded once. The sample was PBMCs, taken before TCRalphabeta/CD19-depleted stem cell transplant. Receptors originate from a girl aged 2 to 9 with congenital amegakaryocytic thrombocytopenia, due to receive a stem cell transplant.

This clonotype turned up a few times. The CDR3 spells CSARPGVETQYF. The CDR3 coding sequence is TGCAGTGCTAGACCCGGGGTAGAGACCCAGTACTTC. This rearrangement joins TRBV20-1 to TRBJ2-5, with D maybe TRBD2 (5 bases). Germline values: CDR1 DFQATT, CDR2 SNEGSKA (reference sequence). The CDR3 is 12 amino acids. Trimming removed 2 bases from V and 4 bases from J, with 8 bases in between.

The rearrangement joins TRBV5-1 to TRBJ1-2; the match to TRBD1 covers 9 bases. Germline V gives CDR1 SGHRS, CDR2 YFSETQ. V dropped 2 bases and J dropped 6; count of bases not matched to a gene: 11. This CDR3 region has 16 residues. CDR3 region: CASSFGRDREVDGYTF. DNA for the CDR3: TGCGCCAGCAGCTTCGGCCGGGACAGGGAAGTGGATGGCTACACCTTC.

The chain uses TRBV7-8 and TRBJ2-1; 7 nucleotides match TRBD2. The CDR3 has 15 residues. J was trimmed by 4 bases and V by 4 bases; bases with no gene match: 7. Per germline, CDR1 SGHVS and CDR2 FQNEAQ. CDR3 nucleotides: TGTGCCAGCAGCTATAGGGGACTACCGTACAATGAGCAGTTCTTC. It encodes CASSYRGLPYNEQFF.

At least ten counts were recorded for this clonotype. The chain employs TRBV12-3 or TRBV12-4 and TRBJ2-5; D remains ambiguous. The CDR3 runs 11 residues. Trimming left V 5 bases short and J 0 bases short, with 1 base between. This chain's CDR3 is CASSNQETQYF. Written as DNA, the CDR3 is TGTGCCAGCAGTAACCAAGAGACCCAGTACTTC.

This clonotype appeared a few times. The CDR3 loop reads CASSFGSGGHYEQYF. The CDR3 region has the DNA TGTGCCAGCAGCTTCGGCTCCGGGGGTCACTACGAGCAGTACTTC. The chain joins TRBV7-9 to TRBJ2-7; a weak D match, TRBD2 (6 bases). Germline assignment: CDR1 SEHNR and CDR2 FQNEAQ (reference sequence). CDR3 length: 15 amino acids. Trimming shortened V by 3 bases and J by 3 bases, and 15 bases separated the two germline ends. The whole variable domain, filled in from reference TRBV7-9 and TRBJ2-7, reads DTGVSQNPRHKITKRGQNVTFRCDPISEHNRLYWYRQTLGQGPEFLTYFQNEAQLEKSRLLSDRFSAERPKGSFSTLEIQRTEQGDSAMYLCASSFGSGGHYEQYFGPGTRLTVT.

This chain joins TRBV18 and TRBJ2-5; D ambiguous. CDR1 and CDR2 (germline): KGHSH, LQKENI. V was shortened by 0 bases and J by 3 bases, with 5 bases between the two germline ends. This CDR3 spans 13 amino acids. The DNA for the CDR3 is TGTGCCAGCTCACCACCGGTCGAAGAGACCCAGTACTTC. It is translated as CASSPPVEETQYF.

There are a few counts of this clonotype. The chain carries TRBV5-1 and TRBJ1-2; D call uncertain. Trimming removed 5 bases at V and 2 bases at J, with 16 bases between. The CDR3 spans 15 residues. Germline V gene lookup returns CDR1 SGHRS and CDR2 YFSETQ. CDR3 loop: CASRPSTVLNYGYTF. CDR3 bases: TGCGCCAGCAGACCTAGTACGGTACTGAACTATGGCTACACCTTC.

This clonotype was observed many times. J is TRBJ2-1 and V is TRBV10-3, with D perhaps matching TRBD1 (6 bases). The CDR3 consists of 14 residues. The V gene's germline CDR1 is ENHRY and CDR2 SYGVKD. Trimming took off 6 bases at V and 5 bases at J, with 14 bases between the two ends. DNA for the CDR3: TGTGCCATCAGCAGCCGGGACACCGACAATGAGCAGTTCTTC. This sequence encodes CAISSRDTDNEQFF.

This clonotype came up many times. DNA for the CDR3: TGTGCCAGCAGTTCATATTCAACGGGCCTCTTAGGTGGCTACACCTTC. It translates to CASSSYSTGLLGGYTF. The J gene is TRBJ1-2, the V gene TRBV6-5; D gene uncertain. The CDR3 has 16 amino acids. Germline V lookup: CDR1 MNHEY, CDR2 SVGAGI. Trimming shortened V by 4 bases and J by 7 bases, and 22 bases separated the two germline ends.

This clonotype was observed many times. DNA for the CDR3: TGTGCCAGCAGTTTAACTGGGAGGCACAATGAGCAGTTCTTC. The encoded protein is CASSLTGRHNEQFF. The rearrangement links TRBV27 to TRBJ2-1; TRBD2 might be the D (6 bases). Trimming pared 2 bases from V and 5 bases from J, leaving 10 bases between. The germline CDR1 and CDR2 sequences are MNHEY and SMNVEV (reference sequence). The CDR3 covers 14 residues.

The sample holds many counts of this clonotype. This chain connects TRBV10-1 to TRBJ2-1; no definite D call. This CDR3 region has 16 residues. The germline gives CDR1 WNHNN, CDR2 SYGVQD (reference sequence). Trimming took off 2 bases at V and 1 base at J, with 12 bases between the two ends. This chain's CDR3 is CASSESLAQSYNEQFF. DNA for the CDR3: TGCGCCAGCAGTGAGAGTTTAGCCCAGTCCTACAATGAGCAGTTCTTC.

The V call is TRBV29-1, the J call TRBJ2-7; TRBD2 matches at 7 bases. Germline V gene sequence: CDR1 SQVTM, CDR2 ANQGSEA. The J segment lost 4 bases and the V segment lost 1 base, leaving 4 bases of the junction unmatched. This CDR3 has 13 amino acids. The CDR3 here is CSVEGGGEYEQYF. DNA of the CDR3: TGCAGCGTTGAAGGGGGGGGAGAATACGAGCAGTACTTC.

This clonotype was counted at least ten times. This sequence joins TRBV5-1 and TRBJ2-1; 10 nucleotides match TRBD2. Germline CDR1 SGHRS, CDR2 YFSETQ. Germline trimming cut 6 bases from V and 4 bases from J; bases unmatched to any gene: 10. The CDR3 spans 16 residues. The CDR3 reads CASTPVTSGEYNEQFF. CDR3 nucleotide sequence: TGCGCCAGCACCCCGGTCACTAGCGGGGAATACAATGAGCAGTTCTTC.

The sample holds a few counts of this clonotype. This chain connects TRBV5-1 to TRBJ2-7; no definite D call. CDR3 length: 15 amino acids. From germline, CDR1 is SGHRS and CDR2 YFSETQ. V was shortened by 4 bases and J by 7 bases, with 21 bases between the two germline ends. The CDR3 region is CASSAGRSSYVEQYF. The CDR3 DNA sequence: TGCGCCAGCAGCGCAGGACGATCTTCCTACGTGGAGCAGTACTTC.

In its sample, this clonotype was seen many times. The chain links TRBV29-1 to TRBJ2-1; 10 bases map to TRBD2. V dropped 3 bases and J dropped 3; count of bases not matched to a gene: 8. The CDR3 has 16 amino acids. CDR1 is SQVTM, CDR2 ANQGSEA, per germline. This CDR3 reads CSVEGGTSEFYNEQFF. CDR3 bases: TGCAGCGTTGAGGGGGGGACTAGCGAATTCTACAATGAGCAGTTCTTC.

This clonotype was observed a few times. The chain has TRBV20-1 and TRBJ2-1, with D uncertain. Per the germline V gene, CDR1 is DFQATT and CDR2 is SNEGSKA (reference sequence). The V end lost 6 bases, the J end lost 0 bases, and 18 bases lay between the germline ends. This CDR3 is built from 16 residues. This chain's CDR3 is CSAPDNGRSSYNEQFF. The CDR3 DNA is TGCAGTGCACCCGATAACGGGCGAAGCTCCTACAATGAGCAGTTCTTC.

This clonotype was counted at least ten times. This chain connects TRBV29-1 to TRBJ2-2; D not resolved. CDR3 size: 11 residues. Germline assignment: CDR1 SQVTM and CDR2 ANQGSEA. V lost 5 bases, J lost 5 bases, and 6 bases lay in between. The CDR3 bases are TGCAGCGTTATACGGACCGGGGAGCTGTTTTTT. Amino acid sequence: CSVIRTGELFF.

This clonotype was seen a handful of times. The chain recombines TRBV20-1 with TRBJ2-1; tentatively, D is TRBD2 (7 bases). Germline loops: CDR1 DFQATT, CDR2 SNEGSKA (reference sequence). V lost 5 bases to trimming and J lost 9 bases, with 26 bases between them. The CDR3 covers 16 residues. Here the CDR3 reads CSASMPGGGRMGEQFF. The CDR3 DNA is TGCAGTGCTTCCATGCCCGGGGGCGGGAGAATGGGTGAGCAGTTCTTC.

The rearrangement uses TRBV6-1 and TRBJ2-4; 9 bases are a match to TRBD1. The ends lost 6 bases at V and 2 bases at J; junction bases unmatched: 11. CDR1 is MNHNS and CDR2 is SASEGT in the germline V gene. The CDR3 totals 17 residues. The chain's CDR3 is CASSWTGAREPKNIQYF. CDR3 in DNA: TGTGCCAGCAGCTGGACAGGGGCCCGGGAACCCAAAAACATTCAGTACTTC.

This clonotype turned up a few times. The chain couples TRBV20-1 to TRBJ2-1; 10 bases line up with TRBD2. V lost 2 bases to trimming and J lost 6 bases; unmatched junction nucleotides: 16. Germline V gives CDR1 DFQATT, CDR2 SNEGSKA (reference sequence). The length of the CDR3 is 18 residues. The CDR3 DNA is TGCAGTGCTAGACGGACTAGCGGCTACCTCCCCTCCGCCAATGAGCAGTTCTTC. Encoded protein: CSARRTSGYLPSANEQFF.